Below are 7 T cell receptor beta chains sequenced from a single sample in a study of blood T cell repertoires in COVID-19. Data came from immunoSEQ multiplex PCR; TCRdb stores just in-frame clones and leaves some out. The top ten hold around 19% of the sample, which has some 170,000 clones, around 80% seen once. What was sequenced was peripheral blood. Every receptor here comes from a woman older than 75 with acute or convalescent COVID-19.

This clone was seen only a few times. This chain connects TRBV4-1 to TRBJ2-6, with D maybe TRBD1 (5 bases). Between the trimmed V and J ends, which lost 0 bases and 2 bases, there was a span of 11 bases. The CDR3 has 17 amino acids. The germline V gene encodes CDR1 MGHRA and CDR2 YSYEKL. The CDR3 DNA follows: TGCGCCAGCAGCCAAGAGACAGTGGTTGCTGGGGCCAACGTCCTGACTTTC. It is translated as CASSQETVVAGANVLTF.

The chain links TRBV14 to TRBJ1-1; possible D gene TRBD1, 6 bases. The germline CDR1 and CDR2 sequences are SGHDN and FVKESK. This CDR3 has 17 amino acids. Trimming took 5 bases from V and 4 from J, leaving 23 bases between them. CDR3 loop: CASSFGRGTRLVTEAFF. CDR3 in DNA: TGTGCCAGCAGCTTTGGCAGGGGAACGCGTTTGGTCACTGAAGCTTTCTTT. The whole variable domain, filled in from reference TRBV14 and TRBJ1-1, reads EAGVTQFPSHSVIEKGQTVTLRCDPISGHDNLYWYRRVMGKEIKFLLHFVKESKQDESGMPNNRFLAERTGGTYSTLKVQPAELEDSGVYFCASSFGRGTRLVTEAFFGQGTRLTVV.

CDR3 sequence (DNA): TGTGCCAGCAGCCCCGCGTTTGATGAGCAGTTCTTC. Amino acid sequence: CASSPAFDEQFF. This sequence joins TRBV7-9 and TRBJ2-1; D not resolved. The V gene's germline CDR1 is SEHNR and CDR2 FQNEAQ (reference sequence). V lost 5 bases, J lost 8 bases, and 10 bases lay in between. The CDR3 spans 12 residues.

The chain is built from TRBV28 and TRBJ2-2, with D unresolved. The CDR3 sequence is 13 residues long. The germline V gene has CDR1 MDHEN and CDR2 SYDVKM. Trimming cost V 8 bases and J 8 bases, with 15 bases left between them. The CDR3 DNA reads as TGTGCCAGCCGCGAAACGAGTCTTGGGGAGCTGTTTTTT. Its protein is CASRETSLGELFF. Full variable domain (rest looked up from reference TRBV28 and TRBJ2-2): DVKVTQSSRYLVKRTGEKVFLECVQDMDHENMFWYRQDPGLGLRLIYFSYDVKMKEKGDIPEGYSVSREKKERFSLILESASTNQTSMYLCASRETSLGELFFGEGSRLTVL.

The rearrangement uses TRBV5-1 and TRBJ1-5; D not certain. CDR1 SGHRS and CDR2 YFSETQ come from the germline V gene. V shed 4 bases and J shed 2 bases, with 19 bases lying between them. This CDR3 is 17 amino acids long. CDR3 region: CASSLGPGMPGNQPQHF. DNA for the CDR3: TGCGCCAGCAGCCTTGGCCCGGGAATGCCCGGCAATCAGCCCCAGCATTTT.

This chain uses TRBV27 with TRBJ2-1, with D perhaps TRBD2 (5 bases). The CDR3 runs to 15 residues. The germline gives CDR1 MNHEY, CDR2 SMNVEV (reference sequence). Trimming left V 1 base short and J 0 bases short, with 7 bases between. CDR3 in amino acids: CASSLLASSYNEQFF. The CDR3 region has the DNA TGTGCCAGCAGTTTATTAGCGAGCTCCTACAATGAGCAGTTCTTC.

This rearrangement joins TRBV2 to TRBJ2-7; 8 positions match TRBD2. This CDR3 has 14 residues. V dropped 8 bases and J dropped 1; count of bases not matched to a gene: 7. The germline V gene has CDR1 SNHLY and CDR2 FYNNEI. Here the CDR3 reads CASGPAGGSYEQYF. CDR3 nucleotide sequence: TGTGCCAGCGGCCCTGCGGGGGGATCCTACGAGCAGTACTTC.